This T cell receptor (beta chain) was captured by sequencing in a study of blood T cell repertoires in COVID-19. The germline CDR1 and CDR2 sequences are MGHRA and YSYEKL. Trimming at V came to 3 bases and at J to 6 bases, leaving 7 bases not matched to a gene. The CDR3 totals 15 residues. TCRdb's table, derived via immunoSEQ multiplex PCR, lists solely in-frame clones and lacks some. The repertoire holds over 45,000 clones, 80% to 85% seen once, with about 60% in the top ten. The chain is built from TRBV4-1 and TRBJ1-3, with 8 bases lining up with TRBD1. Sequenced sample: peripheral blood. The sequence was obtained from a man aged 70-80 years with acute or convalescent COVID-19. This chain's CDR3 is CASSQGGQGKNTIYF. For the CDR3, the DNA is TGCGCCAGCAGCCAGGGCGGACAGGGAAAAAACACCATATATTTT.